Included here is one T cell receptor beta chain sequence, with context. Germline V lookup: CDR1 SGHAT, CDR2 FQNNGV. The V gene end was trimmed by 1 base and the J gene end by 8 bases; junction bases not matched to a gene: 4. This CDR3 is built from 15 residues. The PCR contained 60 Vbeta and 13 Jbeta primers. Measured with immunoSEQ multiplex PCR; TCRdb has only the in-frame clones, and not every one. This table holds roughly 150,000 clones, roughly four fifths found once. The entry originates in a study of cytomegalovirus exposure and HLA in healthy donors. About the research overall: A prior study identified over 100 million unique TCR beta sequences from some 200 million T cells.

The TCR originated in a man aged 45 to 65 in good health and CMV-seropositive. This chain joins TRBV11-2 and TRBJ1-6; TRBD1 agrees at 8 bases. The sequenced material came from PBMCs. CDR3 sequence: CASSLASRGHSPLHF. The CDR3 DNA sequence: TGTGCCAGCAGCTTAGCTTCCAGGGGGCATTCACCCCTCCACTTT.